The 18 T cell receptor beta chains below come from one sample, sequenced in a study of blood T cell repertoires in COVID-19. Using immunoSEQ multiplex PCR, the repertoire was profiled, and TCRdb retains in-frame clones only, with some absent. This table holds about 120,000 clones, around three quarters found once. The sequenced material came from peripheral blood. Receptor source: a woman of 80 years or more with acute or convalescent COVID-19.

The V and J genes are TRBV28 and TRBJ1-1; no definite D call. The germline CDR1 and CDR2 sequences are MDHEN and SYDVKM. V was clipped by 6 bases and J by 3 bases, with 11 bases between them. The CDR3 is made up of 13 amino acids. CDR3 loop: CASRVRAYTEAFF. The CDR3 nucleotides read TGTGCCAGCAGGGTGAGGGCTTACACTGAAGCTTTCTTT.

The rearrangement uses TRBV28 and TRBJ1-1, with no clear D. The CDR3 covers 11 residues. Trimming took off 7 bases at V and 5 bases at J, with 8 bases between the two ends. CDR1 is MDHEN and CDR2 is SYDVKM in the germline V gene. CDR3 residues: CASNIYTEAFF. The CDR3, as DNA: TGTGCCAGCAATATATATACTGAAGCTTTCTTT.

This clone was detected a few times. The rearrangement uses TRBV18 and TRBJ1-1; no clear D. The V end was cut by 2 bases, the J end by 2 bases, with 9 bases between. Germline V gene sequence: CDR1 KGHSH, CDR2 LQKENI. The CDR3 is 14 amino acids. The CDR3 protein is CASSPSGRNTEAFF. The CDR3 nucleotides read TGTGCCAGCTCACCATCGGGAAGAAACACTGAAGCTTTCTTT.

This clone was recorded only once. J is TRBJ2-6 and V is TRBV5-1, with a possible D match to TRBD2 (6 bases). Germline assignment: CDR1 SGHRS and CDR2 YFSETQ. Between the trimmed V and J ends, which lost 0 bases and 0 bases, there was a span of 10 bases. The CDR3 is 17 amino acids. CDR3 in amino acids: CASSLGDWSSGANVLTF. The CDR3 coding sequence is TGCGCCAGCAGCTTGGGGGACTGGAGCTCTGGGGCCAACGTCCTGACTTTC. Supplemented by reference TRBV5-1 and TRBJ2-6, the full variable domain reads KAGVTQTPRYLIKTRGQQVTLSCSPISGHRSVSWYQQTPGQGLQFLFEYFSETQRNKGNFPGRFSGRQFSNSRSEMNVSTLELGDSALYLCASSLGDWSSGANVLTFGAGSRLTVL.

The chain employs TRBV5-6 and TRBJ1-2, with 10 nucleotides matching TRBD1. The germline CDR1 and CDR2 sequences are SGHDT and YYEEEE. This CDR3 has 16 amino acids. The V segment lost 0 bases and the J segment 5 bases; nucleotides outside the gene matches: 7. The CDR3 protein is CASSLGTGGLPYGYTF. The CDR3 DNA is TGTGCCAGCAGCTTGGGGACAGGGGGACTCCCATATGGCTACACCTTC.

Written as DNA, the CDR3 is TGTGCCAGCTTAACCCACGGGACAGCCCACTCTGGGGCCAACGTCCTGACTTTC. This translates into CASLTHGTAHSGANVLTF. V gene TRBV28 combines with J gene TRBJ2-6, with 7 positions matching TRBD1. Germline V lookup: CDR1 MDHEN, CDR2 SYDVKM. The CDR3 has 18 amino acids. The junction had 13 bases not matched to a gene; V was cut back by 8 bases and J by 0 bases.

The gene calls are TRBV5-1 and TRBJ1-1; TRBD1 agrees at 11 bases. The length of the CDR3 is 13 residues. Germline CDR1 SGHRS, CDR2 YFSETQ. The V segment lost 4 bases and the J segment 6 bases; nucleotides outside the gene matches: 2. Here the CDR3 DNA reads TGCGCCAGCAGCGGGGGACAGGGGGCTGAAGCTTTCTTT. Translated: CASSGGQGAEAFF.

V gene TRBV2 combines with J gene TRBJ1-2; TRBD1 agrees at 8 bases. J was trimmed by 3 bases and V by 6 bases; bases with no gene match: 0. The CDR3 is made up of 12 amino acids. Looked up from germline, CDR1 is SNHLY and CDR2 is FYNNEI. The CDR3 protein is CASRGQDYGYTF. Here the CDR3 DNA reads TGTGCCAGCAGGGGACAGGACTATGGCTACACCTTC.

This chain uses TRBV27 with TRBJ1-1; tentatively, D is TRBD1 (6 bases). Per the germline V gene, CDR1 is MNHEY and CDR2 is SMNVEV (reference sequence). The CDR3 contains 13 residues. V was shortened by 2 bases and J by 4 bases, with 8 bases between the two germline ends. DNA for the CDR3: TGTGCCAGCAGTTTAAACAGGGCCACTGAAGCTTTCTTT. Its protein is CASSLNRATEAFF.

The chain has TRBV5-8 and TRBJ1-4; no clear D. CDR3 length: 14 residues. Looked up from germline, CDR1 is SGHTS and CDR2 is YDEGEE. V gave up 4 bases and J gave up 8 bases, with 15 bases separating them. The CDR3, as DNA: TGTGCCAGCAGCCGCCCTTATTCGAGGGAAAAACTGTTTTTT. Translated, it gives CASSRPYSREKLFF.

In its sample, this clone was seen a few times. This CDR3 is CASSAPGQGFNQPQHF. As DNA, the CDR3 is TGTGCCAGCAGTGCCCCGGGACAGGGGTTTAATCAGCCCCAGCATTTT. The J gene is TRBJ1-5, the V gene TRBV6-1; TRBD1 aligns across 10 bases. After removal of 4 bases from V and 4 bases from J, the junction contained 7 bases not matched to a gene. Germline CDR1 reads MNHNS; CDR2 reads SASEGT. This CDR3 contains 16 residues.

A word on this clone: Mismatch with germline at one junction end may stem from a read error. The rearrangement joins TRBV12-5 to TRBJ2-3; TRBD2 matches at 8 bases. Germline V gene sequence: CDR1 LGHNT, CDR2 FRNRAP. There are 15 residues in the CDR3. Written as DNA, the CDR3 is TGTGCTAGTGGGTTGGATAGCGGGATCACAGATACGCAGTATTTT. Encoded protein: CASGLDSGITDTQYF.

In this sample, this clone turned up once. This sequence joins TRBV19 and TRBJ1-5; 11 positions agree with TRBD1. Trimming removed 4 bases from V and 2 bases from J; junction bases left unmatched: 7. There are 17 residues in the CDR3. Germline V CDR1 and CDR2: LNHDA, SQIVND (reference sequence). CDR3 sequence (DNA): TGTGCCAGTAGTACCCGGAGGACAGGGGGCGGCAATCAGCCCCAGCATTTT. Amino acid sequence: CASSTRRTGGGNQPQHF.

The CDR3 here is CATSRDVGGVDPPYEQYF. The DNA of the CDR3 is TGTGCCACCAGCAGAGATGTTGGGGGCGTGGATCCCCCCTACGAGCAGTACTTC. The genes are TRBV15 and TRBJ2-7, with D maybe TRBD1 (6 bases). V shed 0 bases and J shed 2 bases, with 20 bases lying between them. The CDR3 length is 18 residues. Germline V CDR1 and CDR2: LNHNV, YYDKDF (reference sequence).

The V call is TRBV6-5, the J call TRBJ2-1, with a possible D match to TRBD1 (6 bases). Germline V gene sequence: CDR1 MNHEY, CDR2 SVGAGI. V dropped 4 bases and J dropped 9 bases, with 16 bases sitting between them. CDR3 length: 14 amino acids. Here the CDR3 reads CASSLNHRVGEQFF. The CDR3 DNA sequence: TGTGCCAGCAGTTTAAATCACAGGGTCGGTGAGCAGTTCTTC.

V usage is TRBV15 and J usage is TRBJ2-7; possibly TRBD1 for D (5 bases). V was trimmed by 0 bases and J by 4 bases, leaving 10 bases between them. CDR1 is LNHNV, CDR2 YYDKDF, per germline (reference sequence). This CDR3 has 14 residues. CDR3 sequence (DNA): TGTGCCACCAGCAGAGATAGGGGCCGGTACGAGCAGTACTTC. Translating it yields CATSRDRGRYEQYF.

This chain connects TRBV3-1 (or the pseudogene TRBV3-2) to TRBJ1-5, with 8 positions matching TRBD1. The CDR3 sequence is 15 residues long. Germline V gene sequence: CDR1 LGHDT, CDR2 YNNKEL (reference sequence). The trim removed 4 bases at V and 7 bases at J, leaving 9 bases unmatched. DNA of the CDR3: TGTGCCAGCAGCCGCTCAGGGGGCGGTGAGCAGCCCCAGCATTTT. This sequence encodes CASSRSGGGEQPQHF.

The chain carries TRBV6-4 and TRBJ2-7, with a tentative D call TRBD2 (5 bases). CDR1 MRHNA and CDR2 SNTAGT come from the germline V gene. The CDR3 has 12 residues. The ends were cut back, 6 bases at V and 6 bases at J, with 12 bases in the middle. As DNA, the CDR3 is TGTGCCAGCAGACTAGATCGGCGCGAGCAGTACTTC. Translated, it gives CASRLDRREQYF.